This T cell receptor (beta chain) was obtained from a study of T cell responses to AZD1222 COVID-19 vaccine. Study findings and constraints: Just six people given AZD1222 tested seropositive at baseline. Without day 14 samples, only post-peak T cell repertoires were studied.

Repertoires were generated with immunoSEQ multiplex PCR, while TCRdb's copy carries only in-frame clones and drops some. The table shows roughly 170,000 clones, with over 75% occurring only once. In the case of this clone: No antigen is known for it.

Per germline, CDR1 SGHNT and CDR2 YYREEE (reference sequence). V lost 5 bases to trimming and J lost 8 bases, with 19 bases between them. The CDR3 has 14 amino acids. V gene TRBV5-4 combines with J gene TRBJ1-2; D is unresolved. The sample in question was peripheral blood, obtained on day 0 of AZD1222 vaccination. This TCR came from an adult in good health. CDR3 coding DNA: TGTGCCAGCAGGCCCAAACAGAGCGAGGGAGGCTACACCTTC. Its translation: CASRPKQSEGGYTF.